This TCR beta chain was recorded in a study of T cells in Graves' hyperthyroidism and ophthalmopathy (dated by TCRdb to the late 2010s). About the investigation overall: Peripheral blood samples were taken at initial diagnosis, before any treatment was given. A discovery cohort of about 96 patients, 43 with Graves' ophthalmopathy and about 60 with stable Graves' hyperthyroidism, was used to find distinguishing TCR V-J signatures. Prospective prediction of ophthalmopathy was tested in an independent validation cohort consisting of some 20 hyperthyroidism patients and 15 or so patients who later progressed to ophthalmopathy. The 100 discovery patients were randomly split 7:3 into training and test sets. The study also compared thyroid tissue and blood T-cell repertoires from a handful of Graves' hyperthyroidism patients. Following sampling, methimazole starting at 30 mg daily was given to hyperthyroidism patients, and high-dose intravenous methylprednisolone was given to ophthalmopathy patients. According to the paper, TCR Vbeta CDR3 sequencing was carried out on about 140 peripheral blood samples, which came from fewer than 50 ophthalmopathy, roughly 75 hyperthyroidism and some 17 progressor patients.

Amplification of TCR beta CDR3 regions was carried out from RNA transcripts. A first-round RT-PCR of the TCR CDR3 used the HTBI primer set with the Qiagen OneStep RT-PCR kit. Libraries were constructed in a second round of multiplex PCR, after which size selection and purification were performed. Libraries were sequenced paired-end with 100 bp reads on an Illumina HiSeq2000. For the original study's pipeline: SOAPnuke was used to process the raw data, throwing out any read that contained adapters or uncalled bases, had a mean Phred below 15, or lacked an exact constant-primer or identifier match. High-quality paired reads were merged using COPE v1.2.5, and each unique nucleotide sequence was defined as a clonotype. MiTCR v1.1 was used to align clonotypes to the IMGT TRBV, TRBD and TRBJ reference segments. The analysis was restricted to V-J combinations with a frequency above 0.0001, which together covered just over 99% of the repertoires. A TCS score was defined as the ratio between F50 (clonal expansion) and ExV (chaos), using BLOSUM62-based TCRdist between CDR3 peptides within each V-J. Welch's t-statistics and random forest reduced approximately 520 V-J features to 13, which were used in a naive Bayes classifier (R e1071). In TCRdb, the public reads were trimmed at Q25 with fastp and aligned with MiXCR, with productive beta chains retained. Each CDR3 protein appears once, grouped with its most common genes and DNA. The V and J calls were determined by TCRdb, not by the authors. The sample table contains hundreds of thousands of distinct CDR3 sequences; only one count was recorded for 20% of them. The leading ten clones occupy 34% of the sample.

The paper as a whole reports these results and caveats: During validation, the model predicted progression to ophthalmopathy a median of approximately six months ahead of onset, with around 70% sensitivity and less than 85% specificity. Sample size was not statistically predetermined, and blinding of investigators to group allocation was not performed. Most expanded thyroid clonotypes (frequency above 0.001) were also detected in blood, a finding suggesting that blood repertoires may reflect thyroid immune responses. In cross-validation, a model built on a 13 V-J signature told ophthalmopathy apart from stable hyperthyroidism with 87.88% sensitivity and roughly 81% specificity, and in testing the same model reached 80%/75%.

V is pared back by 4 bases and J by 8 bases, with 14 bases lying between the germline termini. The CDR3 goes from the cysteine to the phenylalanine over 13 residues. Left in the record is the CDR3 DNA by itself, 39 bases read in frame from the first base. The germline V gene supplies CDR1 SQVTM and CDR2 ANQGSEA. Moderately to severely active disease, a Clinical Activity Score of at least 3, a NOSPECS grade of at least 4, and a duration under 3 months were present in ophthalmopathy patients. Patients with uncontrolled infections, other autoimmune diseases, pregnancy or lactation were excluded. Diagnoses relied on clinical symptoms, serum thyroxine and TRAb, thyroid ultrasound and orbital computed tomography. Ficoll-Paque density gradient centrifugation was used to isolate PBMCs from 10 ml of fresh peripheral blood. Trizol reagent was used to extract total RNA, and RNA quality was then checked on an Agilent 2100 Bioanalyzer.

There are a few counts of this clonotype. No cognate antigen has been identified for it. Per-nucleotide qualities are absent, and no much larger clonotype sits a single base away. Sequenced: blood. This TCR came from a man aged 25 to 40 with Graves' ophthalmopathy. Here the chain combines TRBV29-1 and TRBJ1-4, with a weak D call of TRBD1 (6 bases match). This receptor has the CDR3 CSVVGTGTEKLFF. The DNA is as follows: TGCAGCGTTGTGGGAACAGGGACGGAAAAACTGTTTTTT.